This entry lists 8 T cell receptor beta chains sequenced from one sample in a study of cytomegalovirus exposure and HLA in healthy donors. Researchers ran the PCR with 60 Vbeta and 13 Jbeta primers. Generated by immunoSEQ multiplex PCR, the TCRdb table keeps only in-frame clones and is missing some. The sample carries 70,000 or so clones, roughly nine tenths recorded once. The sequenced material came from PBMCs. The source is a woman under 40 in good health and CMV-seropositive.

The chain couples TRBV18 to TRBJ1-5; 8 nucleotides agree with TRBD1. Germline V lookup: CDR1 KGHSH, CDR2 LQKENI. J gave up 6 bases and V 2 bases, and 9 bases lay outside the gene matches. CDR3 length: 16 residues. CDR3 region: CASSPTRTGLGQPQHF. CDR3 in DNA: TGTGCCAGCTCACCAACAAGGACAGGGTTGGGTCAGCCCCAGCATTTT.

The chain couples TRBV4-1 to TRBJ1-2, with D perhaps matching TRBD1 (6 bases). The CDR3 has 15 amino acids. The germline V gene has CDR1 MGHRA and CDR2 YSYEKL. V gave up 2 bases and J gave up 2 bases, with 12 bases separating them. CDR3 nucleotides: TGCGCCAGCAGCCAACGACAGGAACCAAACTATGGCTACACCTTC. Translated, it gives CASSQRQEPNYGYTF.

This clone has more than one count but fewer than ten. The chain joins TRBV7-8 to TRBJ2-7; the match to TRBD1 covers 12 bases. Losses at the gene ends were 3 bases for V and 6 bases for J; bases not matched to a gene: 9. There are 16 residues in the CDR3. Germline V gene sequence: CDR1 SGHVS, CDR2 FQNEAQ. This chain's CDR3 is CASSFLPGQGASEQYF. In DNA, the CDR3 is TGTGCCAGCAGCTTTTTACCGGGACAGGGGGCAAGCGAGCAGTACTTC. The full variable domain, rest sourced from reference TRBV7-8 and TRBJ2-7, is GAGVSQSPRYKVAKRGQDVALRCDPISGHVSLFWYQQALGQGPEFLTYFQNEAQLDKSGLPSDRFFAERPEGSVSTLKIQRTQQEDSAVYLCASSFLPGQGASEQYFGPGTRLTVT.

This rearrangement joins TRBV9 to TRBJ1-1, with TRBD1 identical over 8 bases. The length of the CDR3 is 15 residues. V was clipped by 4 bases and J by 7 bases; unmatched bases: 12. CDR1 and CDR2 (germline): SGDLS, YYNGEE. For the CDR3, the DNA is TGTGCCAGCAGCATCACAGGGGGGTCGGGGAGTGAAGCTTTCTTT. It encodes CASSITGGSGSEAFF.

The rearrangement uses TRBV7-3 and TRBJ2-5, with D perhaps matching TRBD2 (5 bases). This CDR3 contains 13 residues. Per the germline V gene, CDR1 is SGHTA and CDR2 is FQGTGA. V dropped 2 bases and J dropped 11 bases, with 15 bases sitting between them. The CDR3 DNA reads as TGTGCCAGCAGCTTAGACCCTTCAGGCGGGCAGTACTTC. Translating gives CASSLDPSGGQYF.

This clone was detected once. This chain joins TRBV7-8 and TRBJ2-7; D call uncertain. V gave up 1 base and J gave up 0 bases, with 7 bases separating them. The germline V gene encodes CDR1 SGHVS and CDR2 FQNEAQ. This CDR3 region has 14 residues. DNA of the CDR3: TGTGCCAGCAGCTTAGTTACGAGCTCCTACGAGCAGTACTTC. Residues: CASSLVTSSYEQYF. Using reference TRBV7-8 and TRBJ2-7 for the parts outside the CDR3, the full variable domain is GAGVSQSPRYKVAKRGQDVALRCDPISGHVSLFWYQQALGQGPEFLTYFQNEAQLDKSGLPSDRFFAERPEGSVSTLKIQRTQQEDSAVYLCASSLVTSSYEQYFGPGTRLTVT.

The rearrangement uses TRBV5-4 and TRBJ2-4; 8 positions match TRBD1. The CDR3 covers 13 residues. V was clipped by 5 bases and J by 10 bases; unmatched bases: 8. Germline lookup yields CDR1 SGHNT and CDR2 YYREEE (reference sequence). Here the CDR3 reads CASRQRTGSIQYF. CDR3 nucleotides: TGTGCCAGCAGGCAAAGGACAGGGAGTATTCAGTACTTC.

The chain is built from TRBV25-1 and TRBJ2-1; weak D call: TRBD2 (6 bases). V lost 1 base and J 1 base, leaving 11 bases between the germline ends. The CDR3 has 16 residues. The germline CDR1 and CDR2 sequences are MGHDK and SYGVNS. In nucleotides, the CDR3 is TGTGCCAGCAGTGAATTAGTAGGGAGGTCCTACAATGAGCAGTTCTTC. Translating gives CASSELVGRSYNEQFF. Looking up the rest from reference TRBV25-1 and TRBJ2-1 gives the full variable domain: EADIYQTPRYLVIGTGKKITLECSQTMGHDKMYWYQQDPGMELHLIHYSYGVNSTEKGDLSSESTVSRIRTEHFPLTLESARPSHTSQYLCASSELVGRSYNEQFFGPGTRLTVL.